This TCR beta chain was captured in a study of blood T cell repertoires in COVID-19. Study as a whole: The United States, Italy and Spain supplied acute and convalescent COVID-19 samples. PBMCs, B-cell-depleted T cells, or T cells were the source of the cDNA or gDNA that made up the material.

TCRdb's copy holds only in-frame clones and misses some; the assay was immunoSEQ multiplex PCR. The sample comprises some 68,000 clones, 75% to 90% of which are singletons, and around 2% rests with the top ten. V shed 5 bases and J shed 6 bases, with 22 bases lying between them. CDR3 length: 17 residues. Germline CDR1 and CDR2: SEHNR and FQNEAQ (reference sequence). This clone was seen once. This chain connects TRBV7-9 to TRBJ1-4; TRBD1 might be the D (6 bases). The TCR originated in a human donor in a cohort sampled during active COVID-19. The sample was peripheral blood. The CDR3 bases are TGTGCCAGCAGCCCCACAGGGTTTTCCCCTAAGGATGAAAAACTGTTTTTT. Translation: CASSPTGFSPKDEKLFF.